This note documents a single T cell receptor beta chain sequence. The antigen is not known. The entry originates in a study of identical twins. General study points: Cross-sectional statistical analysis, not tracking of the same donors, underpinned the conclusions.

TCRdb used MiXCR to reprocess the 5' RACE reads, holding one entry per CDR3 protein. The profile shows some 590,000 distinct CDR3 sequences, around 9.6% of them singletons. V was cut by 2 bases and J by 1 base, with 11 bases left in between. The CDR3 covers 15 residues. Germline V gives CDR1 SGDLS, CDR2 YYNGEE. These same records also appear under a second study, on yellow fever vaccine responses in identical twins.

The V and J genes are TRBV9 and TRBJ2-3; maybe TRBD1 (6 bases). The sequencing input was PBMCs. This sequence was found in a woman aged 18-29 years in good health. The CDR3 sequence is CASSVYEGGTDTQYF. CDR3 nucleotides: TGTGCCAGCAGCGTCTATGAGGGGGGCACAGATACGCAGTATTTT.